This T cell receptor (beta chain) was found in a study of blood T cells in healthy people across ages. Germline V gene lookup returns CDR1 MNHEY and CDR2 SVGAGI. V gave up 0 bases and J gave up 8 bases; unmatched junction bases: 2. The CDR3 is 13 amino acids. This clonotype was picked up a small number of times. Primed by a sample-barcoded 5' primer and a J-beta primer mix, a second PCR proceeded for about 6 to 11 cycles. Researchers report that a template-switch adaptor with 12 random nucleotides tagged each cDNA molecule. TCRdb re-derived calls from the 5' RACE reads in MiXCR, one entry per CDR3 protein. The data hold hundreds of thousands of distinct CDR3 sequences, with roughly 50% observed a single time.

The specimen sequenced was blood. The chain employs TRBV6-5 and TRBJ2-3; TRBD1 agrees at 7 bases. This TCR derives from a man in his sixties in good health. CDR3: CASSYSSGGTQYF. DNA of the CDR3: TGTGCCAGCAGTTACTCATCAGGGGGTACGCAGTATTTT.